The rows below give T cell receptor beta chains drawn from one sample of a study of blood T cell repertoires in COVID-19. The data were produced by immunoSEQ multiplex PCR, yet TCRdb's version contains in-frame clones alone and is incomplete. The sample includes more than 300,000 clones, more than 75% of them seen just once. Source material: peripheral blood. These receptors all stem from a woman in her 30s with COVID-19, enrolled during active disease. CDR3s include the opening cysteine and the closing phenylalanine or tryptophan. Expanded clones are given a class, and other clones once, few, many or no size at all.

abundance: -; v_gene: TRBV24-1; CDR3aa: CATSDSFNEKLFF
abundance: -; v_gene: TRBV6-5; CDR3aa: CASSYTQGQGPAGYTF
abundance: -; v_gene: TRBV9; CDR3aa: CASSVAVAGGPGHEQFF
abundance: once; v_gene: TRBV9; CDR3aa: CASSVGTGGDEQYF
abundance: -; v_gene: TRBV4-2; CDR3aa: CASSQDLLNSPLHF
abundance: -; v_gene: TRBV28; CDR3aa: CASSLGAGAGANVLTF
abundance: -; v_gene: TRBV5-4; CDR3aa: CASSYTRAGDEQYF
abundance: -; v_gene: TRBV30; CDR3aa: CAWSASTGGHYEQYF
abundance: once; v_gene: TRBV29-1; CDR3aa: CSVGTGGGIGELFF
abundance: -; v_gene: TRBV24-1; CDR3aa: CATSDLTGMGELFF
abundance: -; v_gene: TRBV2; CDR3aa: CASTGASSGANVLTF
abundance: -; v_gene: TRBV4-1; CDR3aa: CASSQEGTGTTYEQYF
abundance: -; v_gene: TRBV19; CDR3aa: CASRRDTMDTEAFF
abundance: -; v_gene: TRBV15; CDR3aa: CATSRGQGATNEKLFF
abundance: once; v_gene: TRBV6-2/TRBV6-3; CDR3aa: CASSSRGSYNEQFF
abundance: -; v_gene: TRBV27; CDR3aa: CASSLRQGTYEQYF
abundance: -; v_gene: TRBV6-4; CDR3aa: CASSVGNTGELFF
abundance: -; v_gene: TRBV15; CDR3aa: CATSGDRESEKLFF
abundance: -; v_gene: TRBV7-2; CDR3aa: CASSLGLARETQYF
abundance: -; v_gene: TRBV27; CDR3aa: CASSLDRPADTQYF
abundance: -; v_gene: TRBV7-6; CDR3aa: CASSPDGQEETQYF
abundance: -; v_gene: TRBV6-5; CDR3aa: CASSSGSGYNEQFF
abundance: -; v_gene: TRBV12-3/TRBV12-4; CDR3aa: CASSFGGTEAFF
abundance: -; v_gene: TRBV5-1; CDR3aa: CASSLGQGANEQFF
abundance: -; v_gene: TRBV10-3; CDR3aa: CAISESGFGGRNYGYTF
abundance: once; v_gene: TRBV28; CDR3aa: CASSFGGVGETQYF
abundance: -; v_gene: TRBV5-5; CDR3aa: CASSLGPDTEAFF
abundance: -; v_gene: TRBV1; CDR3aa: CTSAEVVVYTEAFF
abundance: -; v_gene: TRBV4-1; CDR3aa: CASSQDAGGSYNEQFF
abundance: -; v_gene: TRBV6-5; CDR3aa: CASSYSRTSFDEQFF
abundance: -; v_gene: TRBV6-5; CDR3aa: CASRGLAGGRNEQFF
abundance: -; v_gene: TRBV5-4; CDR3aa: CASSPHLTSFGEQFF
abundance: -; v_gene: TRBV9; CDR3aa: CASSRGSSYEQYF
abundance: many; v_gene: TRBV7-3; CDR3aa: CASSSRTSGQFF
abundance: -; v_gene: TRBV7-6; CDR3aa: CASSMVGGQGSYEQYF
abundance: -; v_gene: TRBV5-1; CDR3aa: CASSLDRVEAFF
abundance: few; v_gene: TRBV5-1; CDR3aa: CASSRDGTPQETQYF
abundance: few; v_gene: TRBV7-7; CDR3aa: CASSSDRVNTGELFF
abundance: -; v_gene: TRBV27; CDR3aa: CASRPQSGRARNEQFF
abundance: -; v_gene: TRBV23-1; CDR3aa: CASSQWGFSSYEQYF
abundance: -; v_gene: TRBV29-1; CDR3aa: CSVKEGNNSPLHF
abundance: -; v_gene: TRBV24-1; CDR3aa: CATSDRGLRPYNEQFF
abundance: -; v_gene: TRBV11-2; CDR3aa: CASSSSSYNSPLHF
abundance: -; v_gene: TRBV28; CDR3aa: CASSFEARYQPQHF
abundance: -; v_gene: TRBV7-2; CDR3aa: CASSLNRQETQYF
abundance: -; v_gene: TRBV11-2; CDR3aa: CASSSNIGGVPYGYTF
abundance: -; v_gene: TRBV4-1; CDR3aa: CASSQGTVHSGANVLTF
abundance: -; v_gene: TRBV24-1; CDR3aa: CATSAPGTPDYGYTF
abundance: once; v_gene: TRBV7-3; CDR3aa: CASSPGLGGDTQYF
abundance: -; v_gene: TRBV27; CDR3aa: CASSPRGTSGDEQYF
abundance: -; v_gene: TRBV30; CDR3aa: CAWSYGESEQPQHF
abundance: -; v_gene: TRBV7-8; CDR3aa: CASSLGLAVSYEQYF
abundance: -; v_gene: TRBV6-5; CDR3aa: CASSYSGTSGSDTQYF